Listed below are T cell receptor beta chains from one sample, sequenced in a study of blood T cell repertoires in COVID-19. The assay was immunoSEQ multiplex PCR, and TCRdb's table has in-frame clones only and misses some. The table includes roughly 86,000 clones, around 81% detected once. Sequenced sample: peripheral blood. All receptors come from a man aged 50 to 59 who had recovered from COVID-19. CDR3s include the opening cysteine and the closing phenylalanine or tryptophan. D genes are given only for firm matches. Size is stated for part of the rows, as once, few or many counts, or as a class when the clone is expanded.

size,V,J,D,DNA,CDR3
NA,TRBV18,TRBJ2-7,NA,TGTGCCAGCTCACCGTCAGGAAAGTACGAGCAGTACTTC,CASSPSGKYEQYF
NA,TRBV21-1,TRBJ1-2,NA,TGTGCCAGCAGCAAACCATCATATGGCTACACCTTC,CASSKPSYGYTF
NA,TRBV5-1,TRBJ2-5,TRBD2,TGCGCCAGCAGCTTGAGAAGCGGGGGGGCAGGAGAGACCCAGTACTTC,CASSLRSGGAGETQYF
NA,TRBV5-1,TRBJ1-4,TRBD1,TGCGCCAGCAGCCTTCGTCCGGGACAGGGGGCCGCAACTAATGAAAAACTGTTTTTT,CASSLRPGQGAATNEKLFF
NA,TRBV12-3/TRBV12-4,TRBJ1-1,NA,TGTGCCAGCAGTTTAGTGGAGTACACTGAAGCTTTCTTT,CASSLVEYTEAFF
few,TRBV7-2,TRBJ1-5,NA,TGTGCCAGCAGCGTCAGGGGCAATCAGCCCCAGCATTTT,CASSVRGNQPQHF
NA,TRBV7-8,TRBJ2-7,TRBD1,TGTGCCAGCAGCCGAGGGACAGGGTGGGCCGGCGAGCAGTACTTC,CASSRGTGWAGEQYF
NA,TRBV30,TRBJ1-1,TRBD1,TGTGCCTGGAGCGCGAACAGGGGAACTGAAGCTTTCTTT,CAWSANRGTEAFF
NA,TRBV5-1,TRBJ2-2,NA,TGCGCCAGCAGCTTGGAGTTAGCGGCGCTGAACACCGGGGAGCTGTTTTTT,CASSLELAALNTGELFF
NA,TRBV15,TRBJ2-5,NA,TGTGCCACCAGCAGAGAAGGGGCAGCTATTAAGGGGACCCAGTACTTC,CATSREGAAIKGTQYF
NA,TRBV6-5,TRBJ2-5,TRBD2,TGTGCCACTACGACTAGCGTACAAGAGACCCAGTACTTC,CATTTSVQETQYF
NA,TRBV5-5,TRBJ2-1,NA,TGTGCCAGCAGCTTGAACAGGAACTCCTACAATGAGCAGTTCTTC,CASSLNRNSYNEQFF
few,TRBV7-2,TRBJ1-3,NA,TGTGCCAGCAGCTTACAAGGGGCTGTAAAAGGAAACACCATATATTTT,CASSLQGAVKGNTIYF
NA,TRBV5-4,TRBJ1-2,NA,TGTGCCAGCAGGCCTGGTAGGACAGTTACTAACTATGGCTACACCTTC,CASRPGRTVTNYGYTF
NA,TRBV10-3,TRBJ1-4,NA,TGTGCCATCAGTGAGGGAGGCGAAAAACTGTTTTTT,CAISEGGEKLFF
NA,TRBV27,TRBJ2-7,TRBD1,TGTGCCAGCAAATACCAACAGGGGATATACGAGCAGTACTTC,CASKYQQGIYEQYF
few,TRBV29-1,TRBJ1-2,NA,TGCAGCGTTGCGCTGGGGGCAAACTATGGCTACACCTTC,CSVALGANYGYTF
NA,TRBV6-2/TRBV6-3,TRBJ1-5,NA,TGTGCCAGCAGTTACCATACAAGAATTAGCAATCAGCCCCAGCATTTT,CASSYHTRISNQPQHF
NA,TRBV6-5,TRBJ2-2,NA,TGTGCCAGCAGCGGTAGTAACACCGGGGAGCTGTTTTTT,CASSGSNTGELFF
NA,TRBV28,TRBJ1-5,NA,TGTGCCAGCAGTTTATCGGGTAGCAATCAGCCCCAGCATTTT,CASSLSGSNQPQHF
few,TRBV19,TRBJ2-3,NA,TGTGCCAGTAGTATAGGCGGCAGCATCACAGATACGCAGTATTTT,CASSIGGSITDTQYF
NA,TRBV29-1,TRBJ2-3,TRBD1,TGCAGCGTCCTCGGGACAGTCACAGATACGCAGTATTTT,CSVLGTVTDTQYF
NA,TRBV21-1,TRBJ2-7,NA,TGTGCCAGCGACCAAGGACTAGCGGGGTCCGAGCAGTACTTC,CASDQGLAGSEQYF
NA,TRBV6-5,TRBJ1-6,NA,TGTGCCAGCATCGATCGGGGGGCAAATTCACCCCTCCACTTT,CASIDRGANSPLHF
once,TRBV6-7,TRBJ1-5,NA,TGTGCCAACCGCGGGGAGCGGAGCAATCAGCCCCAGCATTTT,CANRGERSNQPQHF
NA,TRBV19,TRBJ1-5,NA,TGTGCCAGTAGTCTCCCAGGGGCCCTCAATCAGCCCCAGCATTTT,CASSLPGALNQPQHF
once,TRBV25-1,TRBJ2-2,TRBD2,TGTGCCAGCAGCGCCGCTAGCGGGAGGGTGGACACCGGGGAGCTGTTTTTT,CASSAASGRVDTGELFF
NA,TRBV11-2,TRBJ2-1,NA,TGTGCCAGCAGCTTAACAGGCTCCTACAATGAGCAGTTCTTC,CASSLTGSYNEQFF
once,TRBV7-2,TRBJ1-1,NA,TGTGCCAGCAGTCCTGCAGGGAAGAACACTGAAGCTTTCTTT,CASSPAGKNTEAFF
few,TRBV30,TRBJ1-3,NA,TGTGCCTGGAGTGTCTGGGGGGGAGCTGGAAACACCATATATTTT,CAWSVWGGAGNTIYF
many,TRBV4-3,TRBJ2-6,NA,TGCGCCAGCAGCCAAGTCCAGGACAGCGCTGGGGCCAACGTCCTGACTTTC,CASSQVQDSAGANVLTF
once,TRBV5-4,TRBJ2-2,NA,TGTGCCAGCAGCTCCCGACAGCAGAACACCGGGGAGCTGTTTTTT,CASSSRQQNTGELFF
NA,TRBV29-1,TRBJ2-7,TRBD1,TGCAGCGTTGGGAAACAGGGGACAAGCTCCTACGAGCAGTACTTC,CSVGKQGTSSYEQYF
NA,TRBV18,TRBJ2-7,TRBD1,TGTGCCAGCTCGGACAGGGGGCCAGGCGAGCAGTACTTC,CASSDRGPGEQYF
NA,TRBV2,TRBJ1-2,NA,TGTGCCAGCAGTACAGCTAACTATGGCTACACCTTC,CASSTANYGYTF
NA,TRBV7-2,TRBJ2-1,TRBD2,TGTGCCAGCAGCTTAGCGCTAGCGGGAGGTTCTAATGAGCAGTTCTTC,CASSLALAGGSNEQFF
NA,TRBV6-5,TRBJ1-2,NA,TGTGCCAGCAGACACGAAGGGGCCTATGGCTACACCTTC,CASRHEGAYGYTF
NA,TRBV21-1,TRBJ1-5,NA,TGTGCCAGCAGCAAAGCAAACAGGTCTTCGCAGCCCCAGCATTTT,CASSKANRSSQPQHF
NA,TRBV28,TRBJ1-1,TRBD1,TGTGCCAGCAGGGACTCGGGACAGGGGGAATTGACAGAAGCTTTCTTT,CASRDSGQGELTEAFF
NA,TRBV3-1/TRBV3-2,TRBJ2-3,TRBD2,TGTGCCAGCAGCCAAGATCCTCTAGCGGGGGGGTCCGATACGCAGTATTTT,CASSQDPLAGGSDTQYF
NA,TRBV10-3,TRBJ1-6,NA,TGTGCCATCAGTGAGGGGGGCACACGATCACCCCTCCACTTT,CAISEGGTRSPLHF
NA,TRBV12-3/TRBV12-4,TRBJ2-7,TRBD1,TGTGCCAGCAGTGTTTACCGGGACAGGGAGGAGTACTTC,CASSVYRDREEYF
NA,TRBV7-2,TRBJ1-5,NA,TGTGCCAGCAGCTTGGACAATAGCAATCAGCCCCAGCATTTT,CASSLDNSNQPQHF
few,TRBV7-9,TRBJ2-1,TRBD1,TGTGCCAGCAGCTTAAGGGGACAGGGGACTTACAATGAGCAGTTCTTC,CASSLRGQGTYNEQFF
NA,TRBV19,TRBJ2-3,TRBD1,TGTGCCAGTTCACACGGACAGGGGATTTGGGCAGATACGCAGTATTTT,CASSHGQGIWADTQYF